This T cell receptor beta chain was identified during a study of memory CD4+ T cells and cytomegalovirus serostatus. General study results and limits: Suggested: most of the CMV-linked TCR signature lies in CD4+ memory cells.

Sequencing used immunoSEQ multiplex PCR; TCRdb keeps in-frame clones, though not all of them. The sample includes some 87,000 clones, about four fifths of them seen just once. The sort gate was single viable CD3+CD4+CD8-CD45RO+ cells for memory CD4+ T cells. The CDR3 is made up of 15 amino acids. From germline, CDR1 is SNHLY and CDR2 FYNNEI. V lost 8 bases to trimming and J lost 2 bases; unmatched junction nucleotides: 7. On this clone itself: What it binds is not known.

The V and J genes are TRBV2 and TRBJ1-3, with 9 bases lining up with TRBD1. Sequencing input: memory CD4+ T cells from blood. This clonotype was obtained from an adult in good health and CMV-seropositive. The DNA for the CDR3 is TGTGCCAGCGGTGCCGGGACAGGGACTGGAAACACCATATATTTT. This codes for CASGAGTGTGNTIYF.